Following are 28 T cell receptor beta chains from one sample sequenced in a study of shared clonotypes between healthy human individuals. CD8 cells regarded as naive lacked CD45RO, were positively chosen for CCR7, and omitted terminally differentiated effector memory CD45RA+ cells. Produced via immunoSEQ multiplex PCR; TCRdb's table is partial and in-frame only. The table lists roughly 2,000,000 clones, over 85% of them singletons. Sequences were obtained from naive CD8+ T cells from PBMCs. The receptors stem from a man younger than 35 in good health. Some clones in this sample may be carry-over from other donors' samples.

This chain uses TRBV18 with TRBJ2-7, with 7 bases aligning to TRBD2. The CDR3 covers 15 residues. CDR1 is KGHSH, CDR2 LQKENI, per germline. V trimming: 3 bases; J trimming: 1 base; junction bases outside the gene matches: 6. The CDR3 bases are TGTGCCAGCTCACCGAAAACCGGGGGGTCCTACGAGCAGTACTTC. It is translated as CASSPKTGGSYEQYF.

V usage is TRBV7-2 and J usage is TRBJ2-5; the D is unclear. Trimming took off 7 bases at V and 3 bases at J, with 18 bases between the two ends. The germline V gene encodes CDR1 SGHTA and CDR2 FQGNSA. The CDR3 length is 15 residues. The CDR3 sequence is CASTNSPGTEETQYF. DNA of the CDR3: TGTGCCAGCACCAACTCCCCAGGAACAGAAGAGACCCAGTACTTC.

The chain is built from TRBV9 and TRBJ2-1, with TRBD2 matching over 7 bases. CDR3 length equals 14 residues. V was pared by 4 bases and J by 10 bases, with 11 bases of the junction left unmatched. CDR1 and CDR2 (germline): SGDLS, YYNGEE. CDR3 sequence (DNA): TGTGCCAGCAGCCCCCCTGTGGGACTAAAGGAGCAGTTCTTC. Protein product: CASSPPVGLKEQFF.

The chain employs TRBV11-2 and TRBJ2-1; 8 nucleotides line up with TRBD2. The CDR3 spans 14 residues. J lost 6 bases, V lost 3 bases, and 4 bases had no gene match. Per the germline V gene, CDR1 is SGHAT and CDR2 is FQNNGV. CDR3 DNA sequence: TGTGCCAGCAGCTTCGGGACTAGGGGCAATGAGCAGTTCTTC. Translating gives CASSFGTRGNEQFF.

The chain couples TRBV7-8 to TRBJ1-1, with D uncertain. Germline CDR1 is SGHVS and CDR2 is FQNEAQ. The CDR3 consists of 12 residues. V was pared by 3 bases and J by 3 bases, with 5 bases between. The CDR3 region is CASSFSHTEAFF. In nucleotides, the CDR3 is TGTGCCAGCAGCTTCTCTCACACTGAAGCTTTCTTT.

This clone was seen just once. Within the sample, other DNA sequences also encode this same CDR3. This sequence joins TRBV6-1 and TRBJ2-1; D perhaps matches TRBD2 (6 bases). V was cut by 6 bases and J by 4 bases, with 16 bases left in between. The germline V gene has CDR1 MNHNS and CDR2 SASEGT. The CDR3 consists of 15 residues. The DNA of the CDR3 is TGTGCCAGCAGCCCCGGGTTAGCGGCTTACAATGAGCAGTTCTTC. It encodes CASSPGLAAYNEQFF.

The rearrangement links TRBV28 to TRBJ2-3, with D tentatively TRBD1 or TRBD2 (5 bases each). The germline V and J ends were trimmed by 1 base and 0 bases, with 14 bases remaining between them. The CDR3 is 17 amino acids. Germline CDR1 MDHEN, CDR2 SYDVKM. CDR3 in amino acids: CASSLYPGTLSTDTQYF. CDR3 nucleotides: TGTGCCAGCAGTTTATATCCGGGGACCCTAAGCACAGATACGCAGTATTTT.

The chain is built from TRBV5-1 and TRBJ2-3; 11 bases map to TRBD2. The CDR3 sequence is 15 residues long. After removal of 4 bases from V and 4 bases from J, the junction contained 5 bases not matched to a gene. Germline values: CDR1 SGHRS, CDR2 YFSETQ. The CDR3 bases are TGCGCCAGCAGCGGTAGCGGGAGGGACCCAGATACGCAGTATTTT. Residues: CASSGSGRDPDTQYF.

The V gene is TRBV7-2, the J gene TRBJ2-7; unclear D gene. The CDR3 covers 14 residues. Trimming shortened V by 2 bases and J by 5 bases, and 13 bases separated the two germline ends. In germline, CDR1 is SGHTA, CDR2 FQGNSA. The CDR3 region has the DNA TGTGCCAGCAGCTTACGGGCCCGCACGGACGAGCAGTACTTC. Protein product: CASSLRARTDEQYF.

As concerns this clone: Different DNA sequences within this sample yield the same CDR3. This chain links TRBV28 with TRBJ2-7, with D uncertain. Germline values: CDR1 MDHEN, CDR2 SYDVKM. V was shortened by 5 bases and J by 1 base, with 6 bases between the two germline ends. The CDR3 sequence is 12 residues long. The CDR3 DNA reads TGTGCCAGCAGTGCCTATTCCTACGAGCAGTACTTC. Amino acids: CASSAYSYEQYF. The full variable domain, in which reference TRBV28 and TRBJ2-7 provide the parts outside the CDR3, is DVKVTQSSRYLVKRTGEKVFLECVQDMDHENMFWYRQDPGLGLRLIYFSYDVKMKEKGDIPEGYSVSREKKERFSLILESASTNQTSMYLCASSAYSYEQYFGPGTRLTVT.

This clone is a singleton in its sample. The chain links TRBV11-2 to TRBJ2-1; weak D call: TRBD2 (6 bases). CDR1 is SGHAT, CDR2 FQNNGV, per germline. V lost 5 bases to trimming and J lost 4 bases, with 18 bases between them. The CDR3 is 16 residues long. The DNA for the CDR3 is TGTGCCAGCAGCCTGAACTTGGCGGGGCCATACAATGAGCAGTTCTTC. Protein product: CASSLNLAGPYNEQFF.

This clone came up once. This chain connects TRBV7-2 to TRBJ2-1; unclear D gene. V was shortened by 2 bases and J by 7 bases, with 9 bases between the two germline ends. This CDR3 has 13 amino acids. Germline CDR1 and CDR2: SGHTA and FQGNSA. The CDR3 spells CASSLLNGNEQFF. The CDR3 DNA is TGTGCCAGCAGCTTACTAAACGGGAATGAGCAGTTCTTC. Filled out from reference TRBV7-2 and TRBJ2-1, the complete variable domain reads GAGVSQSPSNKVTEKGKDVELRCDPISGHTALYWYRQSLGQGLEFLIYFQGNSAPDKSGLPSDRFSAERTGGSVSTLTIQRTQQEDSAVYLCASSLLNGNEQFFGPGTRLTVL.

This chain connects TRBV29-1 to TRBJ2-1, with a weak D call TRBD1 (6 bases). The CDR3 has 14 amino acids. V was shortened by 5 bases and J by 8 bases, with 19 bases between the two germline ends. Germline-derived CDR1 and CDR2 are SQVTM and ANQGSEA. The CDR3 sequence: CSVIGQFSGYEQFF. Here the CDR3 DNA reads TGCAGCGTTATTGGACAGTTTAGTGGGTATGAGCAGTTCTTC.

The chain links TRBV5-1 to TRBJ2-5; D possibly corresponds to TRBD1 (5 bases). CDR1 and CDR2 (germline): SGHRS, YFSETQ. The CDR3 spans 14 residues. Trimming removed 2 bases from V and 5 bases from J, with 13 bases in between. CDR3 residues: CASSLWGFGETQYF. The CDR3 DNA is TGCGCCAGCAGCTTATGGGGCTTCGGGGAGACCCAGTACTTC.

The chain carries TRBV7-9 and TRBJ2-1; D not resolved. Germline CDR1 SEHNR, CDR2 FQNEAQ (reference sequence). This CDR3 spans 14 amino acids. The ends were cut back, 3 bases at V and 8 bases at J, with 14 bases in the middle. CDR3 residues: CASSFPLSFHEQFF. The CDR3 coding sequence is TGTGCCAGCAGCTTCCCTCTTAGCTTTCATGAGCAGTTCTTC.

This clone was observed a single time. The chain links TRBV30 to TRBJ2-7; TRBD2 matches 8 bases. Germline loops: CDR1 GTSNPN, CDR2 SVGIG (reference sequence). CDR3 length equals 15 residues. Trimming at V came to 0 bases and at J to 3 bases, leaving 7 bases not matched to a gene. This chain's CDR3 is CAWSVRAGANYEQYF. In DNA, the CDR3 is TGTGCCTGGAGTGTACGAGCGGGAGCTAACTACGAGCAGTACTTC.

Concerning this clone: The sample holds other DNA sequences that translate to the same CDR3. This rearrangement joins TRBV7-2 to TRBJ2-7; 10 bases fit TRBD2. With 3 bases clipped from V and 2 bases from J, the junction kept 1 base outside the gene matches. Germline CDR1 is SGHTA and CDR2 is FQGNSA. The CDR3 runs 14 residues. The CDR3, as DNA: TGTGCCAGCAGCTTCAGCGGGAGGGCCTACGAGCAGTACTTC. Amino acids: CASSFSGRAYEQYF.

The chain uses TRBV7-9 and TRBJ2-7; D gene uncertain. This CDR3 comprises 14 residues. Germline loops: CDR1 SEHNR, CDR2 FQNEAQ (reference sequence). V dropped 5 bases and J dropped 5 bases, with 16 bases sitting between them. The CDR3 DNA is TGTGCCAGCAGCCCTCCCGCCACGACCCACGAGCAGTACTTC. This sequence encodes CASSPPATTHEQYF.

J is TRBJ2-3 and V is TRBV10-1; TRBD2 might be the D (7 bases). This CDR3 is built from 17 residues. Germline V gene sequence: CDR1 WNHNN, CDR2 SYGVQD (reference sequence). V was cut by 0 bases and J by 4 bases, with 17 bases left in between. The CDR3 reads CASSESISGAGADTQYF. In DNA form, the CDR3 reads TGCGCCAGCAGTGAGTCGATTTCAGGGGCGGGAGCAGATACGCAGTATTTT.

V is TRBV18 and J is TRBJ2-7; 10 bases line up with TRBD1. Per the germline V gene, CDR1 is KGHSH and CDR2 is LQKENI. Trimming removed 2 bases from V and 3 bases from J; junction bases left unmatched: 16. CDR3 size: 19 residues. Written as DNA, the CDR3 is TGTGCCAGCTCACCAATCGGACAGGGGGGGGAAGGGTTTGACTACGAGCAGTACTTC. It yields the protein CASSPIGQGGEGFDYEQYF.

About this clone: Other DNA sequences of this sample code for an identical CDR3. This chain uses TRBV7-3 with TRBJ2-2; D uncertain. Germline-derived CDR1 and CDR2 are SGHTA and FQGTGA. This CDR3 contains 14 residues. V was shortened by 2 bases and J by 1 base, with 5 bases between the two germline ends. Here the CDR3 reads CASSLVGNTGELFF. The CDR3 DNA reads as TGTGCCAGCAGCTTAGTCGGGAACACCGGGGAGCTGTTTTTT.

The chain couples TRBV7-9 to TRBJ2-3; 10 positions agree with TRBD1. The V gene's germline CDR1 is SEHNR and CDR2 FQNEAQ (reference sequence). The CDR3 sequence is 16 residues long. J gave up 3 bases and V 5 bases, and 8 bases lay outside the gene matches. DNA for the CDR3: TGTGCCAGCAGCACGACAGGGGGCTTTAAGACAGATACGCAGTATTTT. Translated, it gives CASSTTGGFKTDTQYF.

The rearrangement uses TRBV4-2 and TRBJ2-2, with 8 bases matching TRBD2. The V gene's germline CDR1 is LGHNA and CDR2 YNFKEQ. V shed 4 bases, J shed 1 base, and the junction held 14 bases outside the gene matches. This CDR3 contains 19 residues. The CDR3 is CASSLDTERERRNTGELFF. The CDR3 bases are TGTGCCAGCAGCCTGGATACGGAGCGGGAGCGAAGGAACACCGGGGAGCTGTTTTTT.

This sequence joins TRBV4-3 and TRBJ1-1; possibly TRBD1 for D (5 bases). Trimming stripped 2 bases from V and 5 bases from J, with 12 bases between. This CDR3 has 14 residues. Looked up from germline, CDR1 is LGHNA and CDR2 is YSLEER. The CDR3 loop reads CASSQRTGATEAFF. Here the CDR3 DNA reads TGCGCCAGCAGCCAACGCACAGGAGCAACTGAAGCTTTCTTT.

The chain links TRBV7-8 to TRBJ2-7; 9 nucleotides agree with TRBD1. Germline CDR1 reads SGHVS; CDR2 reads FQNEAQ. This CDR3 region has 15 residues. J gave up 1 base and V 6 bases, and 7 bases lay outside the gene matches. CDR3 region: CASRTGQGLSYEQYF. DNA for the CDR3: TGTGCCAGCAGGACGGGACAGGGTTTATCCTACGAGCAGTACTTC. Drawing the rest from reference TRBV7-8 and TRBJ2-7, the complete variable domain is GAGVSQSPRYKVAKRGQDVALRCDPISGHVSLFWYQQALGQGPEFLTYFQNEAQLDKSGLPSDRFFAERPEGSVSTLKIQRTQQEDSAVYLCASRTGQGLSYEQYFGPGTRLTVT.

The chain recombines TRBV5-6 with TRBJ2-5; 10 bases map to TRBD1. The V gene's germline CDR1 is SGHDT and CDR2 YYEEEE. The CDR3 totals 14 residues. V gave up 4 bases and J gave up 4 bases; unmatched junction bases: 4. CDR3 protein: CASSTGQGLETQYF. DNA for the CDR3: TGTGCCAGCAGCACGGGACAGGGGTTAGAGACCCAGTACTTC.

The chain couples TRBV6-1 to TRBJ2-1; D ambiguous. CDR3 length equals 15 residues. The germline CDR1 and CDR2 sequences are MNHNS and SASEGT. V was pared by 6 bases and J by 4 bases, with 16 bases between. For the CDR3, the DNA is TGTGCCAGCAGCCCTTCTTGGGGATCTTACAATGAGCAGTTCTTC. Encoded protein: CASSPSWGSYNEQFF.

This clone was recorded a few times. This chain joins TRBV7-8 and TRBJ1-2; D is undetermined. Germline lookup yields CDR1 SGHVS and CDR2 FQNEAQ. The V end lost 4 bases, the J end lost 7 bases, and 16 bases lay between the germline ends. This CDR3 has 14 residues. CDR3 coding DNA: TGTGCCAGCAGCTCACCGGGCCCGAGGTTTGGCTACACCTTC. Protein product: CASSSPGPRFGYTF.